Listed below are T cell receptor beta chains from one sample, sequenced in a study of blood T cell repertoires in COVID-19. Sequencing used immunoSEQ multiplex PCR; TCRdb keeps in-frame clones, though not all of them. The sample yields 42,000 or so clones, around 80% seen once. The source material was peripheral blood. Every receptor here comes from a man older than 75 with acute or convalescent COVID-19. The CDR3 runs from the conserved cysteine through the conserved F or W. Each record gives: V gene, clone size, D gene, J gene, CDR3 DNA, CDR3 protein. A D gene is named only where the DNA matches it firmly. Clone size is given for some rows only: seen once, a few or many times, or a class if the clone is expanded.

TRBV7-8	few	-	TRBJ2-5	TGTGCCAGCAGCTTAAGGCCGAACGCGGCCCAGTACTTC	CASSLRPNAAQYF
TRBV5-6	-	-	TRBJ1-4	TGTGCCAGCAGTACGGGCCTAGGGAGTGAAAAACTGTTTTTT	CASSTGLGSEKLFF
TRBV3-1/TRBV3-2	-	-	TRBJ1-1	TGTGCCAGCAGCCAAGCGGGGAACACTGAAGCTTTCTTT	CASSQAGNTEAFF
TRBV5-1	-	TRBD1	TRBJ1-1	TGCGCCAGCAGCGGGGGACAGCTCCCTGAAGCTTTCTTT	CASSGGQLPEAFF
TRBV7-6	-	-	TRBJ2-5	TGTGCCAGCAGCTTAGCTCCAGCGGCACAAGAGACCCAGTACTTC	CASSLAPAAQETQYF
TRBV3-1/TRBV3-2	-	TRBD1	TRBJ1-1	TGTGCCAGCAGCCAAGTTGGCCTTGACAGGGAGCAGAACACTGAAGCTTTCTTT	CASSQVGLDREQNTEAFF
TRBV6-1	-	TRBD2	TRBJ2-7	TGTGCCAGCAGTGCCGCCTCTAGCGGGACCCACTACGAGCAGTACTTC	CASSAASSGTHYEQYF
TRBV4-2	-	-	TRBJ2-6	TGTGCCAGCAGTCAGGGCGGTGTTGGGGCCAACGTCCTGACTTTC	CASSQGGVGANVLTF
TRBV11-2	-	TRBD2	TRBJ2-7	TGTGCCAGCACCGGGACTAGGGACGAGCAGTACTTC	CASTGTRDEQYF
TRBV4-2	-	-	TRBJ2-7	TGTGCCAGCAGCCGGTCGGGAATCTACGAGCAGTACTTC	CASSRSGIYEQYF
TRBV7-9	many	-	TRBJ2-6	TGTGCCAGCAGCCCGGGGGATGGGGCCAACGTCCTGACTTTC	CASSPGDGANVLTF
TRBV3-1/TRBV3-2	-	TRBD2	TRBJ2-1	TGTGCCAGCAGCCTAGGGTTAGCGGGGAGCTCCTACAATGAGCAGTTCTTC	CASSLGLAGSSYNEQFF
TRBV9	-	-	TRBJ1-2	TGTGCCAGCAGCCCCATCGGGAGGACAGCTGCTAACTATGGCTACACCTTC	CASSPIGRTAANYGYTF
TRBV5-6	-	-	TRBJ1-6	TGTGCCAGCAGCGCCAAACCGGGGGGCGGCTCACCCCTCCACTTT	CASSAKPGGGSPLHF
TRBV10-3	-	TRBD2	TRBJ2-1	TGTGCCATCAGTGATAAGGGCGGGAGGATTATTGGTAATGAGCAGTTCTTC	CAISDKGGRIIGNEQFF
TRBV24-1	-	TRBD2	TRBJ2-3	TGTGCCACCAGAGCGGGAGTAGCAGATACGCAGTATTTT	CATRAGVADTQYF
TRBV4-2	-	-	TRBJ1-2	TGTGCCAGCAGCCAAGATAGGGGCTATAACTATGGCTACACCTTC	CASSQDRGYNYGYTF
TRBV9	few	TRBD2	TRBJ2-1	TGTGCCAGCAGCGTAGCCCCTAGCGGGGGGGCCTATGAGCAGTTCTTC	CASSVAPSGGAYEQFF
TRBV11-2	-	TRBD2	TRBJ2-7	TGTGCCAGCAGCTTATTCGGTGGCCTAGCGGGGGGTAACGAGCAGTACTTC	CASSLFGGLAGGNEQYF
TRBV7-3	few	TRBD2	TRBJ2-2	TGTGCCAGCAGCTTACTCGGGGGGGCGGGCACCGGGGAGCTGTTTTTT	CASSLLGGAGTGELFF
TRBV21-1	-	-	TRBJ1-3	TGTGCCAGCAGCCCGCGAGGAAAGGAGCACTCTGGAAACACCATATATTTT	CASSPRGKEHSGNTIYF
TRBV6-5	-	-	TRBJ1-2	TGTGCCAGCAGTTCCGTCCCGGAGGGTGGCTACACCTTC	CASSSVPEGGYTF
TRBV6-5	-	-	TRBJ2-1	TGTGCCAGCAGCCGCCAAAGGGGAGGTCGGAATGAGCAGTTCTTC	CASSRQRGGRNEQFF
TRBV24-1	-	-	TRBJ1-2	TGTGCCACCCCGCAAAGAGGGCCCAACTATGGCTACACCTTC	CATPQRGPNYGYTF
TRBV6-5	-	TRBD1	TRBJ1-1	TGTGCCAGTTTGCCCGGGACAGGCGTTGAAGCTTTCTTT	CASLPGTGVEAFF
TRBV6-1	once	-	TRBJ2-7	TGTGCCAGCATGGGCTTCACCTACGAGCAGTACTTC	CASMGFTYEQYF
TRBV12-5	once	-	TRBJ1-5	TGTGCTAGTGGTTTGGTACGTCCCCGGGCCGGGGGGCCCCAGCATTTT	CASGLVRPRAGGPQHF
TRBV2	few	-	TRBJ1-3	TGTGCCAGCAGTGAAAACAGAGCCTCTGGAAACACCATATATTTT	CASSENRASGNTIYF
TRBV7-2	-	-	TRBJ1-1	TGTGCCAGCAGCTTATTTCCCCGGGACACTGAAGCTTTCTTT	CASSLFPRDTEAFF
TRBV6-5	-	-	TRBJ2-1	TGTGCCAGCAGTTACGGTAGCGGCAATGAGCAGTTCTTC	CASSYGSGNEQFF
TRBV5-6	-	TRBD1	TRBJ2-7	TGTGCCAGCAGCCGGACAGGGGATTCCTACGAGCAGTACTTC	CASSRTGDSYEQYF
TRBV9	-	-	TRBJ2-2	TGTGCCAGCAGCGTAGAGAGTGCCGGGGAGCTGTTTTTT	CASSVESAGELFF
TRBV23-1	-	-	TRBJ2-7	TGCGCCAGCAGTCCCCCTGGGCTAGCGCGTTACCGTCCCTACGAGCAGTACTTC	CASSPPGLARYRPYEQYF
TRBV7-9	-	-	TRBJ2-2	TGTGCCAGCAGCTTTGAGCCCGGGGAGCTGTTTTTT	CASSFEPGELFF
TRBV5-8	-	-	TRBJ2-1	TGTGCCAGCAGCCTGGACCTCTATAGGCAGTTCTTC	CASSLDLYRQFF
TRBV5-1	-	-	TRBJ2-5	TGCGCCAGCAGCTTCGACAGAAACCAAGAGACCCAGTACTTC	CASSFDRNQETQYF
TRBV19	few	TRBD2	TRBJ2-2	TGTGCCAGTAGTCCCGGGGGGGCGAACACCGGGGAGCTGTTTTTT	CASSPGGANTGELFF
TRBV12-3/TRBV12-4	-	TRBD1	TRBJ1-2	TGTGCCAGCAGACCCGACAGGGGGCGCGGCTACACCTTC	CASRPDRGRGYTF
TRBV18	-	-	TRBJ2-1	TGTGCCAGCTCATCGGGACTCAACAATGAGCAGTTCTTC	CASSSGLNNEQFF
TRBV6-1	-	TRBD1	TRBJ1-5	TGTGCCAGCAGTGAAAGGGGACAGGGATTTCAGCCCCAGCATTTT	CASSERGQGFQPQHF